This entry lists 7 T cell receptor beta chains sequenced from one sample in a study of shared T cell receptors in the human thymus. The assay was immunoSEQ multiplex PCR, and TCRdb's table has in-frame clones only and misses some. The sample includes roughly 710,000 clones, 80% to 90% of them seen just once. These data were likewise used in another study, on human thymus T cells.

The sample consisted of thymocytes. The receptors come from a girl less than two years old with a congenital heart defect.

The table lists this clone with a count of one. The chain employs TRBV9 and TRBJ1-2; 7 bases agree with TRBD1. The V and J ends lost 2 bases and 4 bases, in that order; junction bases with no gene match: 5. The CDR3 consists of 14 residues. Looked up from germline, CDR1 is SGDLS and CDR2 is YYNGEE. CDR3 coding DNA: TGTGCCAGCAGCGTGGCCGACAGGGCCTATGGCTACACCTTC. Translating gives CASSVADRAYGYTF.

The chain employs TRBV5-8 and TRBJ1-2; 9 bases map to TRBD1. Trimming removed 2 bases from V and 6 bases from J; junction bases left unmatched: 8. The CDR3 has 15 amino acids. Germline loops: CDR1 SGHTS, CDR2 YDEGEE. The CDR3 spells CASSLLPGQGNGYTF. The CDR3 DNA follows: TGTGCCAGCAGCTTACTGCCGGGACAGGGAAATGGCTACACCTTC.

The chain combines TRBV6-1 with TRBJ1-4; no firm D call. The V gene lost 6 bases and the J gene lost 0 bases, with 11 bases spanning the gap. The germline gives CDR1 MNHNS, CDR2 SASEGT. This CDR3 is built from 15 residues. CDR3 coding DNA: TGTGCCAGCAGGCAGACGGGTACAACTAATGAAAAACTGTTTTTT. Its translation: CASRQTGTTNEKLFF.

V and J are TRBV7-2 and TRBJ1-1; 8 positions agree with TRBD1. The CDR3 has 11 amino acids. In germline, CDR1 is SGHTA, CDR2 FQGNSA. After removal of 3 bases from V and 10 bases from J, the junction contained 1 base not matched to a gene. The CDR3 DNA is TGTGCCAGCAGCTTTGGGACAGGAGCTTTCTTT. It specifies CASSFGTGAFF.

The chain employs TRBV19 and TRBJ2-7; D perhaps matches TRBD1 (6 bases). This CDR3 is 14 amino acids long. Germline V gene lookup returns CDR1 LNHDA and CDR2 SQIVND (reference sequence). V lost 8 bases, J lost 3 bases, and 17 bases lay in between. The CDR3 DNA reads as TGTGCCAGTGGTCCACAGGGTCGGGACTACGAGCAGTACTTC. Protein: CASGPQGRDYEQYF.

This chain joins TRBV2 and TRBJ2-3; D not resolved. The CDR3 has 17 residues. Deletions cut 3 bases from V and 2 bases from J, with 18 bases between. Germline lookup yields CDR1 SNHLY and CDR2 FYNNEI. The CDR3 DNA reads as TGTGCCAGCAGTGACCCCAGTGCCTTACGCCCCACAGATACGCAGTATTTT. Protein: CASSDPSALRPTDTQYF.

The chain links TRBV5-1 to TRBJ1-3; a weak D match, TRBD1 (6 bases). Trimming removed 3 bases at V and 0 bases at J, with 22 bases between. The CDR3 spans 19 residues. Germline V gene data show CDR1 as SGHRS and CDR2 as YFSETQ. The CDR3 DNA sequence: TGCGCCAGCAGCTCGGGGGGGGCCCCGAATGGAAACTCTGGAAACACCATATATTTT. Protein: CASSSGGAPNGNSGNTIYF.